A single sample gave rise to the 15 T cell receptor beta chains below, sequenced in a study of blood T cell repertoires in COVID-19. Assay used: immunoSEQ multiplex PCR; TCRdb lists only in-frame clones, some missing. Of around 290,000 clones detected, 88% appear once; the ten largest clones hold under 2.5%. The sequencing input was PBMCs or T cells enriched from blood (not recorded which). These receptors were obtained from a woman aged 55 to 70 in a cohort exposed to, infected with or recovered from COVID-19 (not recorded which).

The V call is TRBV18, the J call TRBJ2-7; D is uncertain. Germline V gene sequence: CDR1 KGHSH, CDR2 LQKENI. CDR3 length: 13 residues. V was shortened by 4 bases and J by 6 bases, with 13 bases between the two germline ends. CDR3 in DNA: TGTGCCAGCTCACGTATTGAGACTTCCGAGCAGTACTTC. As protein: CASSRIETSEQYF.

V and J are TRBV28 and TRBJ2-2; 12 bases align to TRBD1. CDR1 is MDHEN and CDR2 is SYDVKM in the germline V gene. The ends lost 4 bases at V and 5 bases at J; junction bases unmatched: 8. The CDR3 is 17 residues long. Written as DNA, the CDR3 is TGTGCCAGCAGTTCCGCGGGACAGGGGGCGAGGACCGGGGAGCTGTTTTTT. Protein sequence: CASSSAGQGARTGELFF.

The chain uses TRBV28 and TRBJ2-5, with 10 bases fitting TRBD2. Unmatched junction bases numbered 13, after V lost 7 bases and J lost 5 bases. This CDR3 region has 16 residues. Germline CDR1 and CDR2: MDHEN and SYDVKM. CDR3 sequence reads: CASITRIAGGGETQYF. The CDR3 region has the DNA TGTGCCAGCATTACGAGAATAGCGGGAGGAGGGGAGACCCAGTACTTC.

V and J are TRBV9 and TRBJ1-2, with no clear D. This CDR3 has 15 amino acids. The V gene's germline CDR1 is SGDLS and CDR2 YYNGEE. Trimming removed 2 bases from V and 3 bases from J, with 14 bases in between. CDR3 sequence reads: CASSVRETPHYGYTF. CDR3 DNA sequence: TGTGCCAGCAGCGTCCGGGAGACGCCTCACTATGGCTACACCTTC.

The genes are TRBV6-2 or TRBV6-3 and TRBJ1-4; 7 bases map to TRBD1. The CDR3 contains 14 residues. The V gene end was trimmed by 4 bases and the J gene end by 5 bases; junction bases not matched to a gene: 4. Germline lookup yields CDR1 MNHEY and CDR2 SVGEGT. The CDR3 region is CASSSGTANEKLFF. CDR3 in DNA: TGTGCCAGCAGTTCCGGGACAGCGAATGAAAAACTGTTTTTT.

This clone showed up just a few times. V is TRBV13 and J is TRBJ2-5; D is undetermined. Germline values: CDR1 PRHDT, CDR2 FYEKMQ (reference sequence). The CDR3 runs to 12 residues. Trimming took 2 bases from V and 5 from J, leaving 6 bases between them. The CDR3, as DNA: TGTGCCAGCAGCTTAACATGGGAGACCCAGTACTTC. This sequence encodes CASSLTWETQYF. The full variable domain, in which reference TRBV13 and TRBJ2-5 provide the parts outside the CDR3, is AAGVIQSPRHLIKEKRETATLKCYPIPRHDTVYWYQQGPGQDPQFLISFYEKMQSDKGSIPDRFSAQQFSDYHSELNMSSLELGDSALYFCASSLTWETQYFGPGTRLLVL.

The chain has TRBV30 and TRBJ2-1, with D tentatively TRBD1 (6 bases). Germline loops: CDR1 GTSNPN, CDR2 SVGIG (reference sequence). The CDR3 spans 13 residues. V was pared by 4 bases and J by 3 bases, with 10 bases between. The CDR3 protein is CAWTLDSYNEQFF. The CDR3 DNA is TGTGCCTGGACCCTGGACAGCTACAATGAGCAGTTCTTC.

The CDR3 sequence: CASSLVSGQGFGYTF. The CDR3 DNA sequence: TGTGCCAGCAGCTTAGTTTCCGGACAGGGATTTGGCTACACCTTC. The chain couples TRBV11-2 to TRBJ1-2; 8 bases are a match to TRBD1. Per germline, CDR1 SGHAT and CDR2 FQNNGV. The ends lost 1 base at V and 7 bases at J; junction bases unmatched: 8. This CDR3 is 15 amino acids long. Combining the CDR3 with reference TRBV11-2 and TRBJ1-2 gives the whole variable domain EAGVAQSPRYKIIEKRQSVAFWCNPISGHATLYWYQQILGQGPKLLIQFQNNGVVDDSQLPKDRFSAERLKGVDSTLKIQPAKLEDSAVYLCASSLVSGQGFGYTFGSGTRLTVV.

The chain has TRBV5-1 and TRBJ2-1; 7 bases are shared with TRBD2. The V segment lost 0 bases and the J segment 8 bases; nucleotides outside the gene matches: 2. In germline, CDR1 is SGHRS, CDR2 YFSETQ. The CDR3 length is 13 residues. The CDR3 here is CASSLERGDEQFF. CDR3 bases: TGCGCCAGCAGCTTGGAGCGGGGCGATGAGCAGTTCTTC.

The rearrangement joins TRBV2 to TRBJ2-1, with D possibly TRBD2 on 7 matching bases. V lost 5 bases to trimming and J lost 1 base, with 12 bases between them. The CDR3 extends over 15 amino acids. Germline-derived CDR1 and CDR2 are SNHLY and FYNNEI. In nucleotides, the CDR3 is TGTGCCAGCAGTCGCAGCGGGACATCCTACAATGAGCAGTTCTTC. Translated: CASSRSGTSYNEQFF.

This rearrangement joins TRBV12-5 to TRBJ2-1, with D tentatively TRBD2 (5 bases). CDR1 LGHNT and CDR2 FRNRAP come from the germline V gene. This CDR3 spans 17 amino acids. Deletions cut 0 bases from V and 0 bases from J, with 12 bases between. The CDR3 DNA sequence: TGTGCTAGTGGTTTGGTACCTCCCAGCGGCTCCTACAATGAGCAGTTCTTC. It yields the protein CASGLVPPSGSYNEQFF.

The chain combines TRBV3-1 (or the pseudogene TRBV3-2) with TRBJ1-5; D perhaps matches TRBD1 (6 bases). V was pared by 0 bases and J by 4 bases, with 7 bases between. CDR3 length equals 14 residues. Germline CDR1 reads LGHDT; CDR2 reads YNNKEL (reference sequence). The CDR3 nucleotides read TGTGCCAGCAGCCAAGAGAGGGGGAATCAGCCCCAGCATTTT. This encodes CASSQERGNQPQHF.

The rearrangement joins TRBV7-9 to TRBJ1-2; D is unresolved. This CDR3 has 15 residues. Between the trimmed V and J ends, which lost 1 base and 0 bases, there was a span of 9 bases. From germline, CDR1 is SEHNR and CDR2 FQNEAQ (reference sequence). The CDR3: CASSLVAGTNYGYTF. The DNA for the CDR3 is TGTGCCAGCAGCTTAGTTGCCGGGACTAACTATGGCTACACCTTC.

The chain is built from TRBV30 and TRBJ2-4; 8 bases agree with TRBD1. Per the germline V gene, CDR1 is GTSNPN and CDR2 is SVGIG (reference sequence). The CDR3 runs to 13 residues. V shed 0 bases, J shed 16 bases, and the junction held 11 bases outside the gene matches. The CDR3 protein is CAWSVGAGGSTYF. The CDR3 DNA follows: TGTGCCTGGAGTGTAGGGGCAGGGGGCTCAACCTACTTC.

The gene calls are TRBV6-1 and TRBJ1-5; D is uncertain. V lost 2 bases and J 5 bases, leaving 10 bases between the germline ends. From germline, CDR1 is MNHNS and CDR2 SASEGT. The CDR3 covers 14 residues. This CDR3 is CASSENSPHQPQHF. CDR3 nucleotides: TGTGCCAGCAGTGAAAACAGTCCCCATCAGCCCCAGCATTTT.